This entry lists 7 T cell receptor beta chains sequenced from one sample in a study of cytomegalovirus exposure and HLA in healthy donors. Primers: 60 Vbeta forward and 13 Jbeta reverse. TCRdb keeps only in-frame clones here, not all; method: immunoSEQ multiplex PCR. The sample lists tens of thousands of clones, around two thirds occurring once. Sequenced sample: PBMCs. The receptor source for this set is a man aged 55 to 70 in good health and CMV-seropositive.

The CDR3: CASRAGTGALNTEAFF. In DNA form, the CDR3 reads TGTGCCAGTAGAGCCGGGACAGGGGCTTTGAACACTGAAGCTTTCTTT. The chain employs TRBV19 and TRBJ1-1; 10 positions agree with TRBD1. V lost 6 bases to trimming and J lost 0 bases; unmatched junction nucleotides: 7. The germline gives CDR1 LNHDA, CDR2 SQIVND (reference sequence). The CDR3 contains 16 residues.

The chain couples TRBV29-1 to TRBJ1-3; D is perhaps TRBD1 (6 bases). CDR1 is SQVTM, CDR2 ANQGSEA, per germline. V was clipped by 0 bases and J by 9 bases, with 18 bases between them. The CDR3 consists of 15 residues. The CDR3 DNA is TGCAGCGTTGAAGATCTTCGGGGTAGGGGGAGCACCATATATTTT. This encodes CSVEDLRGRGSTIYF.

The rearrangement uses TRBV7-3 and TRBJ2-3; 11 bases map to TRBD2. Germline V gives CDR1 SGHTA, CDR2 FQGTGA. The CDR3 contains 17 residues. V lost 8 bases and J lost 2; bases outside the gene matches: 12. The CDR3 is CASPNILAGGDTDTQYF. CDR3 in DNA: TGTGCCAGCCCGAATATTCTAGCGGGAGGAGACACAGATACGCAGTATTTT.

CDR3 loop: CASSLGGSYNEQFF. The DNA of the CDR3 is TGTGCCAGCAGCTTAGGAGGGTCCTACAATGAGCAGTTCTTC. V usage is TRBV5-4 and J usage is TRBJ2-1, with D perhaps TRBD2 (6 bases). The V end was cut by 2 bases, the J end by 1 base, with 7 bases between. Germline CDR1 SGHNT, CDR2 YYREEE (reference sequence). This CDR3 comprises 14 residues. Drawing the rest from reference TRBV5-4 and TRBJ2-1, the complete variable domain is ETGVTQSPTHLIKTRGQQVTLRCSSQSGHNTVSWYQQALGQGPQFIFQYYREEENGRGNFPPRFSGLQFPNYSSELNVNALELDDSALYLCASSLGGSYNEQFFGPGTRLTVL.

The chain employs TRBV28 and TRBJ2-7; 8 bases are shared with TRBD1. The CDR3 totals 15 residues. CDR1 MDHEN and CDR2 SYDVKM come from the germline V gene. J gave up 6 bases and V 4 bases, and 11 bases lay outside the gene matches. For the CDR3, the DNA is TGTGCCAGCAGTTCTCTTTCAGGGGGCGCCGGCGAGCAGTACTTC. It codes for CASSSLSGGAGEQYF.

The chain uses TRBV4-1 and TRBJ1-1; D is unclear. This CDR3 spans 13 amino acids. V gave up 2 bases and J gave up 3 bases, with 7 bases separating them. The germline CDR1 and CDR2 sequences are MGHRA and YSYEKL. The CDR3 reads CASSQQEDTEAFF. The CDR3 nucleotides read TGCGCCAGCAGCCAACAGGAAGACACTGAAGCTTTCTTT.

The J gene is TRBJ1-2, the V gene TRBV21-1; the tabulated D call, TRBD1, remains unverified against the DNA. TRBV21-1 is annotated as a pseudogene. The CDR3 is 14 residues long. For the CDR3, the DNA is TGTGCCAGCAGCATACGACAGGGATTCTATGGCTACACCTTC. It encodes CASSIRQGFYGYTF.